The rows below give T cell receptor beta chains drawn from one sample of a study of T cells in Graves' hyperthyroidism and ophthalmopathy. TCRdb reanalysed the multiplex PCR reads using MiXCR and keeps one entry per CDR3 protein. The sample shows about 740,000 distinct CDR3 sequences, around 15% of them seen only once. The source material was blood. These receptors all come from a woman between 18 and 30 years old with Graves' hyperthyroidism. Both conserved end residues are part of each CDR3. The order of the fields is J gene, V gene, clone size, CDR3 length, D gene, CDR3 DNA, CDR3 protein. A D gene is named only where the DNA matches it firmly. Not every row has a clone size; where given, it reads once, few, many or a size class.

j_gene: TRBJ1-5; v_gene: TRBV2; abundance: many; len: 13; d_gene: NA; CDR3nt: TGTGCCAGCAGCGCCAGGGAGACTCAGCCCCAGCATTTT; CDR3aa: CASSARETQPQHF
j_gene: TRBJ1-2; v_gene: TRBV18; abundance: many; len: 15; d_gene: NA; CDR3nt: TGTGCCAGCTCACCGGACAGTAAGGGGAACTATGGCTACACCTTC; CDR3aa: CASSPDSKGNYGYTF
j_gene: TRBJ1-6; v_gene: TRBV6-1; abundance: NA; len: 15; d_gene: NA; CDR3nt: TGTGCCAGCAGTAGAGAGGGGGCCTATAATTCACCCCTCCACTTT; CDR3aa: CASSREGAYNSPLHF
j_gene: TRBJ2-1; v_gene: TRBV27; abundance: NA; len: 14; d_gene: NA; CDR3nt: TGTGCCAGCAGTTTAGTGGGGGCTGCCAATGAGCAGTTCTTC; CDR3aa: CASSLVGAANEQFF
j_gene: TRBJ2-3; v_gene: TRBV7-2; abundance: few; len: 15; d_gene: NA; CDR3nt: TGTGCCAGCAGCGGGGCGGTGGGGTATACAGATACGCAGTATTTT; CDR3aa: CASSGAVGYTDTQYF
j_gene: TRBJ2-7; v_gene: TRBV7-9; abundance: NA; len: 16; d_gene: NA; CDR3nt: TGTGCCAGCAGCCCTACAACCGGGGGAAAATTCTACGAGCAGTACTTC; CDR3aa: CASSPTTGGKFYEQYF
j_gene: TRBJ2-2; v_gene: TRBV19; abundance: few; len: 13; d_gene: NA; CDR3nt: TGTGCCAGTAAACGCGACTGGACCGGGGAGCTGTTTTTT; CDR3aa: CASKRDWTGELFF
j_gene: TRBJ1-1; v_gene: TRBV30; abundance: many; len: 17; d_gene: NA; CDR3nt: TGTGCCTGGAGTGTAACGCCGACAGCCTTCAAGAACACTGAAGCTTTCTTT; CDR3aa: CAWSVTPTAFKNTEAFF
j_gene: TRBJ2-1; v_gene: TRBV20-1; abundance: few; len: 18; d_gene: TRBD2; CDR3nt: TGCAGTGCTAGAGCTCTAACTAGCGGGGAGGGATGGTACAATGAGCAGTTCTTC; CDR3aa: CSARALTSGEGWYNEQFF
j_gene: TRBJ2-3; v_gene: TRBV10-2; abundance: many; len: 16; d_gene: NA; CDR3nt: TGCGCCAGCAGTGACCTCTCGGAGACAGGCACAGATACGCAGTATTTT; CDR3aa: CASSDLSETGTDTQYF
j_gene: TRBJ2-1; v_gene: TRBV7-2; abundance: NA; len: 15; d_gene: TRBD2; CDR3nt: TGTGCCAGCAGCTTATATACTAGCGGGAGTCAGGAGCAGTTCTTC; CDR3aa: CASSLYTSGSQEQFF
j_gene: TRBJ2-7; v_gene: TRBV18; abundance: few; len: 13; d_gene: NA; CDR3nt: TGTGCCAGCTCACCACCTAAGGGGACCGAGCAGTACTTC; CDR3aa: CASSPPKGTEQYF
j_gene: TRBJ2-1; v_gene: TRBV11-1; abundance: NA; len: 12; d_gene: NA; CDR3nt: TGTGCCAGCACCCTGGGATTCAATGAGCAGTTCTTC; CDR3aa: CASTLGFNEQFF
j_gene: TRBJ2-4; v_gene: TRBV7-2; abundance: NA; len: 12; d_gene: TRBD1; CDR3nt: TGTGCCAGCAGCCGAGGGACAGGCCTTCGGTACTTC; CDR3aa: CASSRGTGLRYF
j_gene: TRBJ2-3; v_gene: TRBV3-1; abundance: many; len: 15; d_gene: TRBD2; CDR3nt: TGTGCCAGCAGACAAGGACTAGCGGGAGTGGATACGCAGTATTTT; CDR3aa: CASRQGLAGVDTQYF
j_gene: TRBJ2-1; v_gene: TRBV27; abundance: few; len: 15; d_gene: TRBD2; CDR3nt: TGTGCCAGCAGGGCGGGCGGGGGCTCCTACAATGAGCAGTTCTTC; CDR3aa: CASRAGGGSYNEQFF
j_gene: TRBJ1-1; v_gene: TRBV29-1; abundance: NA; len: 12; d_gene: NA; CDR3nt: TGCAGCGTGGAGGGTGAGGGCACTGAAGCTTTCTTT; CDR3aa: CSVEGEGTEAFF
j_gene: TRBJ2-1; v_gene: TRBV9; abundance: few; len: 20; d_gene: TRBD2; CDR3nt: TGTGCCAGCAGTTTTAATCCCTCAGAGAGCGGGAGGGCTGGTTACAATGAGCAGTTCTTC; CDR3aa: CASSFNPSESGRAGYNEQFF
j_gene: TRBJ1-5; v_gene: TRBV7-6; abundance: many; len: 13; d_gene: NA; CDR3nt: TGTGCCAGCAGCCCGGACGGAGGTCAGCCCCAGCATTTT; CDR3aa: CASSPDGGQPQHF
j_gene: TRBJ2-4; v_gene: TRBV3-1; abundance: many; len: 13; d_gene: NA; CDR3nt: TGTGCCAGCAGCCACCTGGGCAAAAACATTCAGTACTTC; CDR3aa: CASSHLGKNIQYF
j_gene: TRBJ1-1; v_gene: TRBV20-1; abundance: many; len: 14; d_gene: NA; CDR3nt: TGCAGTGCTAGAGGACCCTTACTAAACACTGAAGCTTTCTTT; CDR3aa: CSARGPLLNTEAFF
j_gene: TRBJ2-5; v_gene: TRBV11-3; abundance: many; len: 15; d_gene: NA; CDR3nt: TGTGCCAGCAGCTCCCCTCCGGAGCGGCAAGAGACCCAGTACTTC; CDR3aa: CASSSPPERQETQYF
j_gene: TRBJ2-5; v_gene: TRBV10-3; abundance: many; len: 15; d_gene: TRBD2; CDR3nt: TGTGCCATCAGTCCCGGACTAGCGGGAGTCGAGACCCAGTACTTC; CDR3aa: CAISPGLAGVETQYF
j_gene: TRBJ2-7; v_gene: TRBV27; abundance: NA; len: 15; d_gene: TRBD2; CDR3nt: TGTGCCAGCAGTCGTTCTGCTAGCGGGATTAACGAGCAGTACTTC; CDR3aa: CASSRSASGINEQYF
j_gene: TRBJ2-7; v_gene: TRBV15; abundance: few; len: 14; d_gene: NA; CDR3nt: TGTGCCACCAGCAGTAGAGAAAACTCCTACGAGCAGTACTTC; CDR3aa: CATSSRENSYEQYF
j_gene: TRBJ2-1; v_gene: TRBV20-1; abundance: NA; len: 13; d_gene: NA; CDR3nt: TGCAGTGCTAGCGGGCGGGGCGGATATGAGCAGTTCTTC; CDR3aa: CSASGRGGYEQFF
j_gene: TRBJ2-1; v_gene: TRBV20-1; abundance: many; len: 14; d_gene: NA; CDR3nt: TGCAGTGCTTCGCGGACCCAGGACTCTGATGAGCAGTTCTTC; CDR3aa: CSASRTQDSDEQFF
j_gene: TRBJ2-2; v_gene: TRBV6-2/TRBV6-3; abundance: NA; len: 16; d_gene: TRBD2; CDR3nt: TGTGCCAGCAGACCTTCGGGGGGGAGGCGCACCGGGGAGCTGTTTTTT; CDR3aa: CASRPSGGRRTGELFF
j_gene: TRBJ2-3; v_gene: TRBV11-1; abundance: NA; len: 12; d_gene: NA; CDR3nt: TGTGCCAGCAGCTCTTACACAGATACGCGGTATTTT; CDR3aa: CASSSYTDTRYF
j_gene: TRBJ2-1; v_gene: TRBV7-8; abundance: NA; len: 17; d_gene: TRBD2; CDR3nt: TGTGCCAGCAGCCATTCTAGCGGATCGAGAATATACAATGAGCAGTTCTTC; CDR3aa: CASSHSSGSRIYNEQFF
j_gene: TRBJ2-7; v_gene: TRBV3-1; abundance: many; len: 13; d_gene: NA; CDR3nt: TGTGCCAGCTCGCTAATTGATCGCTACGAGCAGTACTTC; CDR3aa: CASSLIDRYEQYF
j_gene: TRBJ2-1; v_gene: TRBV7-2; abundance: many; len: 16; d_gene: NA; CDR3nt: TGTGCCAGCAGCTTAGATGCGGGCCACTCCTACAATGAGCAGTTCTTC; CDR3aa: CASSLDAGHSYNEQFF
j_gene: TRBJ2-7; v_gene: TRBV7-9; abundance: NA; len: 12; d_gene: NA; CDR3nt: TGTGCCAGCAGCTCGAGCAGGGGCGCGCAGTACTTC; CDR3aa: CASSSSRGAQYF
j_gene: TRBJ2-5; v_gene: TRBV12-3/TRBV12-4; abundance: NA; len: 15; d_gene: TRBD2; CDR3nt: TGTGCCAGCAGACAAAGACTAGCGGGAGCAGAGACCCAGTACTTC; CDR3aa: CASRQRLAGAETQYF
j_gene: TRBJ2-4; v_gene: TRBV7-9; abundance: few; len: 13; d_gene: NA; CDR3nt: TGTGCCAGCAGCTCAGCGGAGGGGAACATTCAGTACTTC; CDR3aa: CASSSAEGNIQYF
j_gene: TRBJ2-3; v_gene: TRBV11-2; abundance: NA; len: 13; d_gene: NA; CDR3nt: TGTGCCAACAGCCTCGGGACGACAGATACGCAGTATTTT; CDR3aa: CANSLGTTDTQYF
j_gene: TRBJ1-1; v_gene: TRBV27; abundance: few; len: 12; d_gene: NA; CDR3nt: TGTGCCAGCAGTTTCCCAGGCGGTGAAGCTTTCTTT; CDR3aa: CASSFPGGEAFF
j_gene: TRBJ1-1; v_gene: TRBV11-3; abundance: many; len: 14; d_gene: TRBD1; CDR3nt: TGTGCCAGCAGCTTAGATGGGGGCAGGGGGCGAGCTTTCTTT; CDR3aa: CASSLDGGRGRAFF
j_gene: TRBJ2-7; v_gene: TRBV6-2/TRBV6-3; abundance: few; len: 20; d_gene: TRBD2; CDR3nt: TGTGCCAGCAGTTACTCGGATGTAGCGGGGGACTCCTTAACCACCTACGAGCAGTACTTC; CDR3aa: CASSYSDVAGDSLTTYEQYF
j_gene: TRBJ1-1; v_gene: TRBV3-1; abundance: many; len: 13; d_gene: NA; CDR3nt: TGTGCCAGCAGCCAATTCAAGAACACTGAAGCTTTCTTT; CDR3aa: CASSQFKNTEAFF
j_gene: TRBJ2-5; v_gene: TRBV18; abundance: many; len: 11; d_gene: NA; CDR3nt: TGTGCCAGCTCCGTAAAAGAGACCCAGTACTTC; CDR3aa: CASSVKETQYF
j_gene: TRBJ2-4; v_gene: TRBV2; abundance: few; len: 16; d_gene: NA; CDR3nt: TGTGCCAGCAGTGATGGACTCCCGCGCGCCAAAAACATTCAGTACTTC; CDR3aa: CASSDGLPRAKNIQYF
j_gene: TRBJ2-2; v_gene: TRBV7-3; abundance: NA; len: 16; d_gene: TRBD2; CDR3nt: TGTGCCAGCAGCCCCGGCCAGCGGGAGGTTGGCGGGGAGCTGTTTTTT; CDR3aa: CASSPGQREVGGELFF
j_gene: TRBJ2-1; v_gene: TRBV24-1; abundance: NA; len: 14; d_gene: NA; CDR3nt: TGTGCCACCAGTGATTCCACCCCCTACAATGAGCAGTTCTTC; CDR3aa: CATSDSTPYNEQFF